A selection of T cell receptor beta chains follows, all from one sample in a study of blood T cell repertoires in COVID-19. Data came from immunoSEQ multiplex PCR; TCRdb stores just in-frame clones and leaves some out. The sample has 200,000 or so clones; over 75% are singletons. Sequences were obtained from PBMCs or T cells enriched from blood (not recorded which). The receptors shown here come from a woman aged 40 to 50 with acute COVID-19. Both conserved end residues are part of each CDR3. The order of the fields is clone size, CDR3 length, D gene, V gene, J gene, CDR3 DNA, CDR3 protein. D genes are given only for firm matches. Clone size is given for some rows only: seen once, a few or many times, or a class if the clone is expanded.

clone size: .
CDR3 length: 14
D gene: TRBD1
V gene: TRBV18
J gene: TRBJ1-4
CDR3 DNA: TGTGCCAGCTCACAGGGACAGGACAATGAAAAACTGTTTTTT
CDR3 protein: CASSQGQDNEKLFF

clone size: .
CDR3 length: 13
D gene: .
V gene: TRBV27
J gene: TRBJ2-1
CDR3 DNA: TGTGCCAGCAGTTTTAATCGGGGCAATGAGCAGTTCTTC
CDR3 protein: CASSFNRGNEQFF

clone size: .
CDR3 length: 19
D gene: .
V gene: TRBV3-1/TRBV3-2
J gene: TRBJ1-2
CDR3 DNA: TGTGCCAGCAGCCCGTGGGAAAGGGGAACTCATTTAGCTAACTATGGCTACACCTTC
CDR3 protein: CASSPWERGTHLANYGYTF

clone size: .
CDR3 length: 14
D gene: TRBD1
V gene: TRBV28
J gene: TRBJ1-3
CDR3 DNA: TGTGCCAGCAGCTCAACAGGGGCTGGAAACACCATATATTTT
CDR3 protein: CASSSTGAGNTIYF

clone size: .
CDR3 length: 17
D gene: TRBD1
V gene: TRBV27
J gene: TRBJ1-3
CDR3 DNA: TGTGCCAGCAGTACTCGACAGGGGGCAGTAAGTGGAAACACCATATATTTT
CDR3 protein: CASSTRQGAVSGNTIYF

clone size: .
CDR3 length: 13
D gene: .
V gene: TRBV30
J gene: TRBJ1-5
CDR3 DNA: TGTGCCTGGAGTGAACAGGTAGATCAGCCCCAGCATTTT
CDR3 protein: CAWSEQVDQPQHF

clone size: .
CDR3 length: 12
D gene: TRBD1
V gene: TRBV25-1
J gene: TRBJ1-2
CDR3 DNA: TGTGCCAGCAGTCAAGGGGGCGATGGCTACACCTTC
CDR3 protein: CASSQGGDGYTF

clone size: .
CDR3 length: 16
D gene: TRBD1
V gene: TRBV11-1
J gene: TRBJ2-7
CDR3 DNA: TGTGCCAGCAGCTTAGAAAGGGGGCTTCTCACCTACGAGCAGTACTTC
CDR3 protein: CASSLERGLLTYEQYF

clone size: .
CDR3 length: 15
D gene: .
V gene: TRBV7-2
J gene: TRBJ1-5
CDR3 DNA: TGTGCCAGCAAAAAGGACACCTCTAGCAATCAGCCCCAGCATTTT
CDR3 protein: CASKKDTSSNQPQHF

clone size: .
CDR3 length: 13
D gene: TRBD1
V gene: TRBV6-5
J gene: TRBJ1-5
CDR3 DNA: TGTGCCAGCAACAACAGGGGTAATCAGCCCCAGCATTTT
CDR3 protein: CASNNRGNQPQHF

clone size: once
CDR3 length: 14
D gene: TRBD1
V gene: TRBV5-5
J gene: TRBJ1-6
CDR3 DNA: TGTGCCAGCAGCTGGACAGGGGATAATTCACCCCTCCACTTT
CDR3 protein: CASSWTGDNSPLHF